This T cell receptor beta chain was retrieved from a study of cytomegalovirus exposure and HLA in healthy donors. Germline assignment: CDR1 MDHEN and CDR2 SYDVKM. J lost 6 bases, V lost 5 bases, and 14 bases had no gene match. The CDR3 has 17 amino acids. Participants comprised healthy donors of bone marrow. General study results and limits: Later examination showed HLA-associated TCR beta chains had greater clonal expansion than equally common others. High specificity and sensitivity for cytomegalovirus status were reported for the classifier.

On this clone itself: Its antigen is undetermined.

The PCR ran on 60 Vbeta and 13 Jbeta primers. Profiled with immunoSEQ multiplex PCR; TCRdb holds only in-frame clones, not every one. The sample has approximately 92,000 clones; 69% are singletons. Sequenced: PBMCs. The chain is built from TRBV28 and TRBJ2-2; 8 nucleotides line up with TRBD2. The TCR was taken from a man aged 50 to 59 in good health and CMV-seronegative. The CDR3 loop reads CASSRTPTSVIAGELFF. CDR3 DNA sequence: TGTGCCAGCAGTCGTACCCCGACTAGCGTGATAGCCGGGGAGCTGTTTTTT.